The present T cell receptor beta chain was sequenced within a study of shared clonotypes between healthy human individuals. Measured with immunoSEQ multiplex PCR; TCRdb has only the in-frame clones, and not every one. This sample has 2 million to 2.5 million clones, with 95% found just once. Germline CDR1 reads SGHTA; CDR2 reads FQGNSA. The length of the CDR3 is 14 residues. This clone was seen only once. At one of its ends the junction is not consistent with the germline gene, which may arise from a read error. The sequence was collected from a man between 18 and 29 years old in good health. V usage is TRBV7-2 and J usage is TRBJ2-7; D is perhaps TRBD2 (6 bases). Sequences were obtained from naive CD4+ T cells sorted from blood. Subset specified: CD45RA+ positively selected. CDR3 sequence reads: CATSTGTYSYEQYF. CDR3 coding DNA: TGTGCCACCAGCACCGGGACTTACTCCTACGAGCAGTACTTC.